Here is one T cell receptor (beta chain) with its context. Sequencing used immunoSEQ multiplex PCR; TCRdb keeps in-frame clones, though not all of them. The table lists about 250,000 clones, roughly 80% of them singletons. The data were taken from a study of blood T cell repertoires in COVID-19. Germline CDR1 SGHVS, CDR2 FQNEAQ. Trimming cost V 1 base and J 8 bases, with 14 bases left between them. The CDR3 runs 14 residues. This sequence was found in an elderly man with acute or convalescent COVID-19. This chain connects TRBV7-8 to TRBJ1-1; no reliable D call. Sequenced material: peripheral blood. DNA for the CDR3: TGTGCCAGCAGCTTAGTCCCCCTGGTGGCAGAAGCTTTCTTT. This gives the protein CASSLVPLVAEAFF.